The 25 T cell receptor beta chains below all came from one sample that was sequenced in a study of Ad26.COV2.S vaccination and SARS-CoV-2 variants. TCRdb's copy holds only in-frame clones and misses some; the assay was immunoSEQ multiplex PCR. The sample consists of 300,000 to 400,000 clones, roughly 84% of them appearing once. Described treatment: around 19 received Ad26.COV2.S at low or high dose, single or two shots; 5 received placebo; per-sample allocation not given. Repertoires come from day 63 after the first vaccine or placebo injection. The sample in question was peripheral blood, obtained in a trial of Ad26.COV2.S vaccine versus placebo. Receptors were obtained from a person aged 18 to 65 who received the Ad26.COV2.S COVID-19 vaccine or a placebo.

In DNA, the CDR3 is TGTGCCAGCAGTTACAGGTTGGGGTACGAGCAGTACTTC. Translating it yields CASSYRLGYEQYF. V gene TRBV27 combines with J gene TRBJ2-7; D is perhaps TRBD1 (5 bases). V lost 4 bases, J lost 4 bases, and 11 bases lay in between. This CDR3 contains 13 residues. Germline lookup yields CDR1 MNHEY and CDR2 SMNVEV (reference sequence).

The genes are TRBV9 and TRBJ1-5, with a possible D match to TRBD1 (5 bases). The CDR3 is 13 amino acids. Germline V gene sequence: CDR1 SGDLS, CDR2 YYNGEE. Trimming removed 4 bases at V and 6 bases at J, with 11 bases between. CDR3 DNA sequence: TGTGCCAGCAGCCCAGGAGGGGCTCAGCCCCAGCATTTT. Protein product: CASSPGGAQPQHF.

The chain has TRBV4-2 and TRBJ2-1, with D possibly TRBD2 on 6 matching bases. This CDR3 is built from 14 residues. Trimming removed 1 base from V and 6 bases from J, with 10 bases in between. Germline CDR1 and CDR2: LGHNA and YNFKEQ. The CDR3 DNA follows: TGTGCCAGCAGCCAAGTATGGGGGGTCAATGAGCAGTTCTTC. It translates to CASSQVWGVNEQFF.

A few counts support this clone. V and J are TRBV7-2 and TRBJ1-5, with D possibly being TRBD1 (5 bases). V lost 5 bases and J lost 6, with 14 bases in between. The CDR3 contains 14 residues. Germline CDR1 SGHTA, CDR2 FQGNSA. CDR3 residues: CASSPRGGTQPQHF. CDR3 sequence (DNA): TGTGCCAGCAGCCCCCGGGGGGGGACTCAGCCCCAGCATTTT.

The V gene is TRBV2, the J gene TRBJ2-7; D uncertain. This CDR3 is 13 amino acids long. Germline loops: CDR1 SNHLY, CDR2 FYNNEI. V shed 3 bases and J shed 5 bases, with 11 bases lying between them. DNA of the CDR3: TGTGCCAGCAGTGAGGCCAGGTTGAACGAGCAGTACTTC. This sequence encodes CASSEARLNEQYF.

The V and J genes are TRBV19 and TRBJ1-2, with D perhaps TRBD1 (6 bases). This CDR3 has 15 residues. Trimming removed 3 bases from V and 0 bases from J, with 11 bases in between. Germline values: CDR1 LNHDA, CDR2 SQIVND (reference sequence). The CDR3 spells CASSMSGEANYGYTF. The CDR3 DNA reads as TGTGCCAGTAGTATGTCAGGGGAAGCTAACTATGGCTACACCTTC.

J is TRBJ2-7 and V is TRBV10-3; D perhaps matches TRBD1 (6 bases). The V gene's germline CDR1 is ENHRY and CDR2 SYGVKD. V gave up 8 bases and J gave up 0 bases, with 8 bases separating them. This CDR3 has 12 amino acids. CDR3: CAIQDSSYEQYF. The CDR3 DNA sequence: TGTGCCATCCAGGACAGCTCCTACGAGCAGTACTTC.

The J gene is TRBJ2-2, the V gene TRBV5-4; D might be TRBD2 (6 bases). CDR1 is SGHNT and CDR2 is YYREEE in the germline V gene (reference sequence). Trimming stripped 2 bases from V and 1 base from J, with 6 bases between. This CDR3 comprises 14 residues. CDR3 loop: CASSFGGNTGELFF. DNA for the CDR3: TGTGCCAGCAGCTTCGGGGGGAACACCGGGGAGCTGTTTTTT.

This chain links TRBV6-2 or TRBV6-3 with TRBJ1-5; D ambiguous. There are 16 residues in the CDR3. V was clipped by 0 bases and J by 0 bases, with 9 bases between them. Germline CDR1 MNHEY, CDR2 SVGEGT. The CDR3 spells CASSYSIPDSNQPQHF. DNA of the CDR3: TGTGCCAGCAGTTACTCGATACCCGATAGCAATCAGCCCCAGCATTTT.

The gene calls are TRBV19 and TRBJ1-6; no firm D call. V was shortened by 5 bases and J by 6 bases, with 5 bases between the two germline ends. The CDR3 totals 12 residues. Germline CDR1 is LNHDA and CDR2 is SQIVND (reference sequence). CDR3 sequence reads: CASSGPNSPLHF. CDR3 coding DNA: TGTGCCAGTAGTGGTCCTAATTCACCCCTCCACTTT. The entire variable domain, with the rest obtained from reference TRBV19 and TRBJ1-6, is as follows: DGGITQSPKYLFRKEGQNVTLSCEQNLNHDAMYWYRQDPGQGLRLIYYSQIVNDFQKGDIAEGYSVSREKKESFPLTVTSAQKNPTAFYLCASSGPNSPLHFGNGTRLTVT.

V usage is TRBV7-2 and J usage is TRBJ1-2, with 7 positions matching TRBD1. CDR1 is SGHTA, CDR2 FQGNSA, per germline. Trimming took 4 bases from V and 7 from J; bases not matched to a gene: 9. The CDR3 sequence is 14 residues long. The DNA for the CDR3 is TGTGCCAGCAGCTCCAGAGGACAGGCCTCTGGCTACACCTTC. This encodes CASSSRGQASGYTF.

The gene calls are TRBV5-1 and TRBJ1-1; tentative D call: TRBD1 (6 bases). Germline CDR1 and CDR2: SGHRS and YFSETQ. This CDR3 comprises 13 residues. Trimming removed 4 bases from V and 1 base from J, with 8 bases in between. CDR3 coding DNA: TGCGCCAGCAGCATGGACAGGAACACTGAAGCTTTCTTT. Protein: CASSMDRNTEAFF.

This chain connects TRBV4-3 to TRBJ1-5, with D possibly TRBD1 on 5 matching bases. The CDR3 is 15 amino acids. Germline values: CDR1 LGHNA, CDR2 YSLEER. The V and J ends lost 0 bases and 5 bases respectively, with 11 bases between them. In DNA, the CDR3 is TGCGCCAGCAGCCAAGATAATCAGGGTGATCAGCCCCAGCATTTT. Residues: CASSQDNQGDQPQHF.

In its sample, this clone was seen a few times. The V and J genes are TRBV2 and TRBJ2-7; 10 nucleotides line up with TRBD2. Germline V CDR1 and CDR2: SNHLY, FYNNEI. After removal of 0 bases from V and 6 bases from J, the junction contained 8 bases not matched to a gene. CDR3 length equals 16 residues. As DNA, the CDR3 is TGTGCCAGCAGTGAAGCTAGCGGGGGGCCCCGCGGCGAGCAGTACTTC. This translates into CASSEASGGPRGEQYF.

This clone was picked up a small number of times. The chain has TRBV27 and TRBJ1-1; D may be TRBD1 (5 bases). This CDR3 contains 14 residues. The germline V gene encodes CDR1 MNHEY and CDR2 SMNVEV (reference sequence). Trimming cost V 0 bases and J 7 bases, with 12 bases left between them. CDR3 sequence reads: CASSLSQGRGEAFF. The DNA for the CDR3 is TGTGCCAGCAGTTTATCTCAGGGTCGGGGTGAAGCTTTCTTT.

In this sample, this clone turned up once. This chain links TRBV6-5 with TRBJ2-2; D is tentatively TRBD1 or TRBD2 (5 bases each). Germline loops: CDR1 MNHEY, CDR2 SVGAGI. The V end lost 4 bases, the J end lost 6 bases, and 18 bases lay between the germline ends. The CDR3 loop spans 16 amino acids. The DNA of the CDR3 is TGTGCCAGCAGTTGGGGGAACCAGGCTTCGTCCGGGGAGCTGTTTTTT. As protein: CASSWGNQASSGELFF.

This clone has only a few counts. The chain couples TRBV19 to TRBJ1-6; D gene unclear. Trimming stripped 4 bases from V and 2 bases from J, with 9 bases between. CDR1 is LNHDA and CDR2 is SQIVND in the germline V gene (reference sequence). CDR3 length: 15 amino acids. The CDR3 nucleotides are TGTGCCAGTAGTAGGACTGGGACCTATAATTCACCCCTCCACTTT. This gives the protein CASSRTGTYNSPLHF. The full variable domain, its missing parts supplied by reference TRBV19 and TRBJ1-6, is DGGITQSPKYLFRKEGQNVTLSCEQNLNHDAMYWYRQDPGQGLRLIYYSQIVNDFQKGDIAEGYSVSREKKESFPLTVTSAQKNPTAFYLCASSRTGTYNSPLHFGNGTRLTVT.

The V gene is TRBV4-3, the J gene TRBJ2-6; D possibly corresponds to TRBD1 (5 bases). The V gene lost 0 bases and the J gene lost 1 base, with 7 bases spanning the gap. CDR3 length: 16 amino acids. Germline V lookup: CDR1 LGHNA, CDR2 YSLEER. CDR3: CASSQDRTSGANVLTF. The CDR3 DNA is TGCGCCAGCAGCCAAGATAGGACATCTGGGGCCAACGTCCTGACTTTC.

V and J are TRBV11-3 and TRBJ2-3; TRBD1 or TRBD2 may be the D gene (5 bases each). The CDR3 consists of 13 residues. Germline CDR1 and CDR2: SGHNT and YENEEA. Trimming removed 5 bases from V and 6 bases from J, with 12 bases in between. In nucleotides, the CDR3 is TGTGCCAGCAGCCCTCGGGGCAGGGATACGCAGTATTTT. It specifies CASSPRGRDTQYF.

The chain joins TRBV7-3 to TRBJ2-1; 13 nucleotides agree with TRBD2. This CDR3 comprises 17 residues. V shed 5 bases and J 4 bases; nucleotides not matched to a gene: 8. The V gene's germline CDR1 is SGHTA and CDR2 FQGTGA. This CDR3 is CASSPRLAGGPYNEQFF. DNA of the CDR3: TGTGCCAGCAGCCCAAGACTAGCGGGGGGCCCTTACAATGAGCAGTTCTTC. Full variable domain (remainder filled in from reference TRBV7-3 and TRBJ2-1): GAGVSQTPSNKVTEKGKYVELRCDPISGHTALYWYRQSLGQGPEFLIYFQGTGAADDSGLPNDRFFAVRPEGSVSTLKIQRTERGDSAVYLCASSPRLAGGPYNEQFFGPGTRLTVL.

This clone showed up just a few times. The V call is TRBV28, the J call TRBJ2-4, with D perhaps being TRBD1 or TRBD2 (6 bases each). Germline CDR1 reads MDHEN; CDR2 reads SYDVKM. The V and J ends lost 5 bases and 6 bases respectively, with 14 bases between them. The CDR3 consists of 14 residues. For the CDR3, the DNA is TGTGCCAGCAGTAGGGGGGTGGAGGTAAACATTCAGTACTTC. Translating gives CASSRGVEVNIQYF.

The chain recombines TRBV6-5 with TRBJ1-6; D perhaps matches TRBD1 (5 bases). CDR3 size: 13 residues. Trimming stripped 6 bases from V and 7 bases from J, with 10 bases between. In germline, CDR1 is MNHEY, CDR2 SVGAGI. DNA of the CDR3: TGTGCCAGCAGGGGGGACGGAAATTCACCCCTCCACTTT. Translating gives CASRGDGNSPLHF.

This chain uses TRBV9 with TRBJ1-3; tentative D call: TRBD1 (5 bases). Germline values: CDR1 SGDLS, CDR2 YYNGEE. The CDR3 contains 16 residues. Trimming took off 4 bases at V and 5 bases at J, with 19 bases between the two ends. CDR3 residues: CASSPRPSDTRNTIYF. The CDR3 nucleotides read TGTGCCAGCAGCCCCCGCCCCTCGGACACCCGAAACACCATATATTTT.

V gene TRBV5-4 combines with J gene TRBJ2-7, with 8 bases matching TRBD1. This CDR3 has 15 amino acids. Germline CDR1 and CDR2: SGHNT and YYREEE (reference sequence). V dropped 4 bases and J dropped 9; count of bases not matched to a gene: 15. The CDR3 reads CASSTENGDRYLQYF. DNA of the CDR3: TGTGCCAGCAGCACCGAAAACGGGGACAGGTACTTGCAGTACTTC.

This CDR3 is CASSSGTGASETQYF. The CDR3 DNA sequence: TGTGCCAGCAGCTCCGGGACCGGCGCTTCGGAGACCCAGTACTTC. The chain is built from TRBV5-6 and TRBJ2-5; either TRBD1 or TRBD2 may supply D (5 bases each). The CDR3 contains 15 residues. Trimming removed 3 bases at V and 5 bases at J, with 17 bases between. Germline V gene sequence: CDR1 SGHDT, CDR2 YYEEEE.